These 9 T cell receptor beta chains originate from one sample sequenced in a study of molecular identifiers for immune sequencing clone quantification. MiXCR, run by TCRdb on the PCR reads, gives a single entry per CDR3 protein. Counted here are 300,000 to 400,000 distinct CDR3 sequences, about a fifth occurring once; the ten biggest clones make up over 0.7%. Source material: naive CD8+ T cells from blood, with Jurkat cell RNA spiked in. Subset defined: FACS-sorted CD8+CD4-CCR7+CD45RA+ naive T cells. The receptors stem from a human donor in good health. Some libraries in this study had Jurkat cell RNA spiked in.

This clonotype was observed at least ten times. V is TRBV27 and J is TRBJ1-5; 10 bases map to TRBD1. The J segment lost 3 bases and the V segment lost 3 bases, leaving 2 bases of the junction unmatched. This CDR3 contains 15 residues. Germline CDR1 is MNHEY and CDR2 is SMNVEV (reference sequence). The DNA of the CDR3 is TGTGCCAGCAGTTTTGGGACAGGGGCCAATCAGCCCCAGCATTTT. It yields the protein CASSFGTGANQPQHF.

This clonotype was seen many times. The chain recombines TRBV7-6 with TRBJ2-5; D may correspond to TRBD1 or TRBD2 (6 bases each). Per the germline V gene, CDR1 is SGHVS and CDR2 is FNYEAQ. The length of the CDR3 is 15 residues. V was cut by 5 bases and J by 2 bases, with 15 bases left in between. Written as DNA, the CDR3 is TGTGCCAGCAGCCATCAGGGGACTCCACAAGAGACCCAGTACTTC. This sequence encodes CASSHQGTPQETQYF.

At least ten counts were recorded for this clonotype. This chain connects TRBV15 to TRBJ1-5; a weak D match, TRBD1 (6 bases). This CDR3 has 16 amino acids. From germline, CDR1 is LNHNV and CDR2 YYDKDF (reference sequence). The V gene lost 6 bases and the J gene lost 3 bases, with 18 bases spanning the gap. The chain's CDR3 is CATSNEQGLDNQPQHF. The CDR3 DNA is TGTGCCACCAGTAATGAACAGGGACTTGACAATCAGCCCCAGCATTTT.

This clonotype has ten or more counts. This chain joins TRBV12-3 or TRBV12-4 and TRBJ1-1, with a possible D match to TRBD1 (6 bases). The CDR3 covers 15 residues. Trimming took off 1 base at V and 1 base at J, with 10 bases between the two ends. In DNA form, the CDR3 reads TGTGCCAGCAGTTTAGAAGGGGGGCGGAACACTGAAGCTTTCTTT. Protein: CASSLEGGRNTEAFF.

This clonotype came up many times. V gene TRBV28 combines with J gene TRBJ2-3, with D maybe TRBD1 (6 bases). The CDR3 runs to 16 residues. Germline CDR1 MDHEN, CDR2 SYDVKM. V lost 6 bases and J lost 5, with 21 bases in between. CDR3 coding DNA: TGTGCCAGCAGACCGGGACAAAATTATCGGAGAGATACGCAGTATTTT. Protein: CASRPGQNYRRDTQYF.

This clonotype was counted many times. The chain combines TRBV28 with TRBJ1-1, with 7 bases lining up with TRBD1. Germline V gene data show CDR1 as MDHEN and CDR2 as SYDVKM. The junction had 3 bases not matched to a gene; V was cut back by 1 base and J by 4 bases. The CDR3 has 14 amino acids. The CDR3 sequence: CASSLYGTVTEAFF. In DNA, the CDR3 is TGTGCCAGCAGTTTATACGGGACAGTCACTGAAGCTTTCTTT.

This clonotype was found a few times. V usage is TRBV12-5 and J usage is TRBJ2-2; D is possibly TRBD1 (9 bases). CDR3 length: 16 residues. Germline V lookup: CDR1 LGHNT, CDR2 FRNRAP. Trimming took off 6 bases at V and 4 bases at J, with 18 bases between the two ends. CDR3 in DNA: TGTGCTAGTGGCCCGGGGGGGACAGGGCCCACCGGGGAGCTGTTTTTT. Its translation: CASGPGGTGPTGELFF.

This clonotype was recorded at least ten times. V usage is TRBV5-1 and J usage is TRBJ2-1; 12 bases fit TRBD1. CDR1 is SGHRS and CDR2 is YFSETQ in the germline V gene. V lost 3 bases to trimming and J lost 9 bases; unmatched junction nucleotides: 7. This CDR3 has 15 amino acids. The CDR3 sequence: CASSSTGTGGSEQFF. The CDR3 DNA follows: TGCGCCAGCAGCTCAACCGGGACAGGGGGCTCTGAGCAGTTCTTC.

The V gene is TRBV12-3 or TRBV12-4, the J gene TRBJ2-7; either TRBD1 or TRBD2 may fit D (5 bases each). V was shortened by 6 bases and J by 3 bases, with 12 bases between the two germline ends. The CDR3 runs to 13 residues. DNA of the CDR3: TGTGCCAGCAGCCTGGGACGGATCTACGAGCAGTACTTC. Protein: CASSLGRIYEQYF.